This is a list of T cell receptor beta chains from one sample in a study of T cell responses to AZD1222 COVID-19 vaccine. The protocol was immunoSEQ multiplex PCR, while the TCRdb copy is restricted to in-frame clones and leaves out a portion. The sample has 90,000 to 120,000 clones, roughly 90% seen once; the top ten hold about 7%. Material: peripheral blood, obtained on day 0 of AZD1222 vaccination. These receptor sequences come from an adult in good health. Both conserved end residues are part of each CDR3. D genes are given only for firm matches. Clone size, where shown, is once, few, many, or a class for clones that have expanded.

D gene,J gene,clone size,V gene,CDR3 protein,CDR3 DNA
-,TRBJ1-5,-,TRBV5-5,CASSWAIRGGRSNQPQHF,TGTGCCAGCAGCTGGGCAATCAGGGGAGGAAGGAGCAATCAGCCCCAGCATTTT
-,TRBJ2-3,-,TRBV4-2,CASSLLTGYTDTQYF,TGTGCCAGCAGCCTCCTGACTGGCTACACAGATACGCAGTATTTT
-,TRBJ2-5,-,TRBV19,CASRGNSQETQYF,TGTGCCAGTAGAGGCAACAGCCAAGAGACCCAGTACTTC
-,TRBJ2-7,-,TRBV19,CASSLVSGTYEQYF,TGTGCCAGTAGTCTGGTGTCGGGGACCTACGAGCAGTACTTC
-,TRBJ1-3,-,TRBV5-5,CASSLGGTTPGNTIYF,TGTGCCAGCAGCTTGGGCGGGACAACCCCTGGAAACACCATATATTTT
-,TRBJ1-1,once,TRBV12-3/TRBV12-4,CATILNTEAFF,TGTGCCACCATACTGAACACTGAAGCTTTCTTT
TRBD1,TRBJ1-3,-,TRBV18,CASSRNPGGLSGNTIYF,TGTGCCAGCTCACGGAATCCAGGGGGCCTGTCTGGAAACACCATATATTTT
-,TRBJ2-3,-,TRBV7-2,CASSLGGADTQYF,TGTGCCAGCAGCTTAGGCGGGGCAGATACGCAGTATTTT
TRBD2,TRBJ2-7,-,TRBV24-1,CATSGLAEAWEQYF,TGTGCCACCAGTGGGCTAGCGGAAGCCTGGGAGCAGTACTTC
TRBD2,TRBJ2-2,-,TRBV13,CASSTGLAGDTGELFF,TGTGCCAGCAGCACCGGACTAGCGGGGGACACCGGGGAGCTGTTTTTT
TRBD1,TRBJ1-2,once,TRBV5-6,CASRAGTGVGYTF,TGTGCCAGCAGAGCCGGGACAGGGGTTGGCTACACCTTC
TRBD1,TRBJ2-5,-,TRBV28,CASSFFKIQGKETQYF,TGTGCCAGCAGTTTCTTCAAAATACAGGGGAAAGAGACCCAGTACTTC
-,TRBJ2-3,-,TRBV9,CASSVASNTDTQYF,TGTGCCAGCAGCGTAGCTAGCAACACAGATACGCAGTATTTT
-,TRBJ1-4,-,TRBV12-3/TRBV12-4,CASRGGASEKLFF,TGTGCCAGCAGGGGGGGGGCTTCTGAAAAACTGTTTTTT
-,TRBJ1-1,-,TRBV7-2,CASSFAPEGGREAFF,TGTGCCAGCAGCTTCGCACCAGAGGGGGGTCGCGAAGCTTTCTTT
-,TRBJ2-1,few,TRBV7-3,CASSSRSRDEQFF,TGTGCCAGCAGCTCCCGAAGTAGAGATGAGCAGTTCTTC
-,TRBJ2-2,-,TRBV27,CASTPTGLPGELFF,TGTGCCAGCACCCCCACAGGGTTGCCCGGGGAGCTGTTTTTT
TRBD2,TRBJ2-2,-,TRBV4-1,CASRDWGLAEGTGELFF,TGCGCCAGCAGGGACTGGGGACTAGCTGAAGGCACCGGGGAGCTGTTTTTT
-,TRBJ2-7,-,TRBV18,CASSTGVGSSYEQYF,TGTGCCAGCTCAACAGGTGTCGGAAGCTCCTACGAGCAGTACTTC
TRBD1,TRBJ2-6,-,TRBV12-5,CASGTTGGQSGANVLTF,TGTGCTAGTGGGACAACAGGGGGGCAGTCTGGGGCCAACGTCCTGACTTTC
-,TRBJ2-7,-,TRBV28,CASSSKTAAAVGEQYF,TGTGCCAGCAGTTCAAAGACGGCAGCTGCGGTGGGCGAGCAGTACTTC
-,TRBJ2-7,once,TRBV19,CASSIAPDWGEQYF,TGTGCCAGTAGTATAGCCCCCGACTGGGGCGAGCAGTACTTC
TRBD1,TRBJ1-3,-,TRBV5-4,CASSFQGARGNTIYF,TGTGCCAGCAGCTTTCAGGGGGCGCGAGGAAACACCATATATTTT
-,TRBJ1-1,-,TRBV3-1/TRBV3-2,CASSQATVNTEAFF,TGTGCCAGCAGCCAGGCGACAGTAAACACTGAAGCTTTCTTT
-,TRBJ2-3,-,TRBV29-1,CSVVRGPGGDTQYF,TGCAGCGTTGTCAGGGGACCTGGGGGAGATACGCAGTATTTT
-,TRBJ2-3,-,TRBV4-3,CASSQDRQHTDTQYF,TGCGCCAGCAGCCAAGATAGACAGCACACAGATACGCAGTATTTT
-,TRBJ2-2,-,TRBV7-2,CASSLDLGTGELFF,TGTGCCAGCAGCTTAGATCTTGGCACCGGGGAGCTGTTTTTT
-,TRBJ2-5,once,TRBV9,CASSVDRGGETQYF,TGTGCCAGCAGCGTAGACAGGGGAGGAGAGACCCAGTACTTC
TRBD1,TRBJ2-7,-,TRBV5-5,CASSFRTGGITRYEQYF,TGTGCCAGCAGCTTCCGGACAGGGGGGATTACTAGGTACGAGCAGTACTTC
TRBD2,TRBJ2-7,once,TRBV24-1,CATSNAGGSNEQYF,TGTGCCACCAGCAATGCGGGAGGGAGTAACGAGCAGTACTTC
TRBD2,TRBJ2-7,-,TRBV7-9,CASSLGTSGIEQYF,TGTGCCAGCAGCTTAGGGACTAGCGGGATCGAGCAGTACTTC
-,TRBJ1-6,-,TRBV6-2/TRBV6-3,CASSYSNSPLHF,TGTGCCAGCAGTTACTCGAATTCACCCCTCCACTTT
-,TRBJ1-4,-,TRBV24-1,CATSDVREGEKLFF,TGTGCCACCAGTGATGTCAGGGAGGGCGAAAAACTGTTTTTT
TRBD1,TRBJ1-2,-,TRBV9,CASSDPTIGQGGYGYTF,TGTGCCAGCAGCGACCCGACGATCGGACAGGGTGGCTATGGCTACACCTTC
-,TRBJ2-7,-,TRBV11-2,CASSLDHSYEQYF,TGTGCCAGCAGCTTAGATCATTCCTACGAGCAGTACTTC
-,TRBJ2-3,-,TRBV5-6,CASKRSTDTQYF,TGTGCCAGCAAAAGGAGCACAGATACGCAGTATTTT
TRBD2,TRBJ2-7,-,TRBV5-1,CASSLGLAGLGNVYEQYF,TGCGCCAGCAGCTTGGGACTAGCGGGATTAGGAAATGTCTACGAGCAGTACTTC